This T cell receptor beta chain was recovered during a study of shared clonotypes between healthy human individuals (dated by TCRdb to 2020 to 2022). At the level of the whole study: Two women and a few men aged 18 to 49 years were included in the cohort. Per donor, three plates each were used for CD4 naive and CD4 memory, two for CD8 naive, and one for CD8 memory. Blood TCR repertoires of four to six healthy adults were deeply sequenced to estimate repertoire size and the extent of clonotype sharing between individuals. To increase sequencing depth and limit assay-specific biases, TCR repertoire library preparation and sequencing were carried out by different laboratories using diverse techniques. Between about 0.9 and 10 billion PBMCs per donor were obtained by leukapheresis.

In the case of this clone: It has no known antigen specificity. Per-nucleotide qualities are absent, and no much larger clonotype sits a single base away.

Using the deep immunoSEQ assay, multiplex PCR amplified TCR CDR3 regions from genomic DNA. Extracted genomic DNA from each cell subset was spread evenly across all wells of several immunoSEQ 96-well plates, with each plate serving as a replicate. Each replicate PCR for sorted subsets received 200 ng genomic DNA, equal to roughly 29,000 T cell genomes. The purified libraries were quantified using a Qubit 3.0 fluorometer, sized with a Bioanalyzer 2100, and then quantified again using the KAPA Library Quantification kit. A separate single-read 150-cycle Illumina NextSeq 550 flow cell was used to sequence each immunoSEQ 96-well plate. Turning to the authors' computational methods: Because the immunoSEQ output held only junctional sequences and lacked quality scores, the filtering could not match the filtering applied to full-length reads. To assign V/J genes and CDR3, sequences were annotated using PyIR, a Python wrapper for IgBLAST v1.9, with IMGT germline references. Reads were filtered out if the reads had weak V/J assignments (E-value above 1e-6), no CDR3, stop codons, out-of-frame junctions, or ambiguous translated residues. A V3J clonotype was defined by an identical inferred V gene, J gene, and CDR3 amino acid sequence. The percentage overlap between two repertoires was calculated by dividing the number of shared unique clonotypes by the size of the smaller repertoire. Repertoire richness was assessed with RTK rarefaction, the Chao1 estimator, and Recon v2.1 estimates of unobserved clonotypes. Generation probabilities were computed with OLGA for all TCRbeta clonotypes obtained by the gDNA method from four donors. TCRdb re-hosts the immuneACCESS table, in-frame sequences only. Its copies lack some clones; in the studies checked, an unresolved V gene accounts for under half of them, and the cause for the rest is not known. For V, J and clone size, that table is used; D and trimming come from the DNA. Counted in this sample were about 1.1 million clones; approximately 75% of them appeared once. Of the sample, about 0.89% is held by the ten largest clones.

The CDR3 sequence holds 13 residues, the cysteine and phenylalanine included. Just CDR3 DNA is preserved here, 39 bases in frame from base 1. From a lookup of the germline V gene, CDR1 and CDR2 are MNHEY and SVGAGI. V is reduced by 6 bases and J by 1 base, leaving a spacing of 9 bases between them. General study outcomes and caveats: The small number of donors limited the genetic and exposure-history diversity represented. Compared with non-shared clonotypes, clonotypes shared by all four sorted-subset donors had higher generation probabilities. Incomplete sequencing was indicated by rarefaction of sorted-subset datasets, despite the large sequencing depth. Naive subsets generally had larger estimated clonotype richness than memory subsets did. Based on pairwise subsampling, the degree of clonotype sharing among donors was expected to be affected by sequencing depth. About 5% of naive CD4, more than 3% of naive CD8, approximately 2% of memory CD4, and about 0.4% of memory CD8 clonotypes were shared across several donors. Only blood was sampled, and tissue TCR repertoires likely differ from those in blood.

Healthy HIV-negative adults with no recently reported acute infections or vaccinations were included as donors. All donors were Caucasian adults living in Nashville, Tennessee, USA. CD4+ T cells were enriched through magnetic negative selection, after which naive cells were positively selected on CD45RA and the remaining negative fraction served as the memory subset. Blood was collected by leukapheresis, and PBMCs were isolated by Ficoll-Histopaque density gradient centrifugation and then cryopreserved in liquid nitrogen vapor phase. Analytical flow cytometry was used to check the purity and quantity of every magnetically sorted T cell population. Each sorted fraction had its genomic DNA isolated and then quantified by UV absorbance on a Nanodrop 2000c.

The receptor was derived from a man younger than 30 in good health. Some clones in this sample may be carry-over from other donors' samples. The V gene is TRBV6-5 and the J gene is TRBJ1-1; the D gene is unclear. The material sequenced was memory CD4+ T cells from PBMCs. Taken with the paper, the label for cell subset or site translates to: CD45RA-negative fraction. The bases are TGTGCCAGCAGACGAAGCTGGAACACTGAAGCTTTCTTT. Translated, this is CASRRSWNTEAFF.